Included here is one T cell receptor beta chain sequence, with context. Its antigen is unidentified. This entry belongs to a study of blood T cells in healthy people across ages. Study overall: When template switching was applied, about one barcoded beta molecule was captured per two T cells.

General observations from the study: Unknown donor CMV status possibly confounded expanded clonotype changes.

Each sample had at least 6 million PBMCs isolated. The length of the CDR3 is 14 residues. The germline CDR1 and CDR2 sequences are MGHDK and SYGVNS. Trimming at V came to 5 bases and at J to 4 bases, leaving 4 bases not matched to a gene. A sample-barcoded 5' primer and a J-beta primer mix were used in a second PCR of about 7 to 12 cycles. TCRdb re-called the 5' RACE reads with MiXCR, one entry per CDR3 protein. The table has 580,000 or so distinct CDR3 sequences, around 50% seen once. Sample: blood. The receptor comes from a man older than 75 in good health. The chain joins TRBV25-1 to TRBJ2-2; TRBD1 matches 7 bases. For the CDR3, the DNA is TGTGCCAGCAGTCGACAGGGCGGCACCGGGGAGCTGTTTTTT. Its translation is CASSRQGGTGELFF.